A selection of T cell receptor beta chains follows, all from one sample in a study of blood T cells in healthy people across ages. Each CDR3 protein gets one entry after TCRdb re-called the 5' RACE reads with MiXCR. Here the sample spans 1.5 million or so distinct CDR3 sequences, roughly 45% being singletons. Sequencing was performed on blood. These TCRs come from a woman in her late teens or twenties in good health. CDR3s include the opening cysteine and the closing phenylalanine or tryptophan. The D gene is left open where the match is weak. Only part of the rows carry a size: once, few, many, or a class if the clone is expanded.

>NA|TRBV6-5|TRBD1|TRBJ2-7
TGTGCCAGCAGTCGGACAGGGGTAGGCTACGAGCAGTACTTC
CASSRTGVGYEQYF
>NA|TRBV7-2|NA|TRBJ2-7
TGTGCCAGCAGCTCCTCCGCAACCCGACTAGATCAGTACTTC
CASSSSATRLDQYF
>NA|TRBV20-1|NA|TRBJ2-7
TGCAGTACGCGGTGGCAGGGGATGTCCTACGAGCAGTACTTC
CSTRWQGMSYEQYF
>NA|TRBV7-9|NA|TRBJ1-2
TGTGCCAGCAGCTTCAATTGGGAAGGCTACACCTTC
CASSFNWEGYTF
>NA|TRBV14|NA|TRBJ2-1
TGTGCCAGCAGCCTTCACGGGAGTGAGCAGTTCTTC
CASSLHGSEQFF
>many|TRBV29-1|NA|TRBJ2-3
TGCAGCGTTGTTGTTGAGGCAGATACGCAGTATTTT
CSVVVEADTQYF
>many|TRBV29-1|NA|TRBJ2-7
TGCAGCGTTCGTAAGGGGGTTATGGACGAGCAGTACTTC
CSVRKGVMDEQYF
>few|TRBV25-1|TRBD1|TRBJ1-2
TGTGCCAGCAGCCCGCCGGGACAGGGGGCGGTTGCCTATGGCTACACCTTC
CASSPPGQGAVAYGYTF
>NA|TRBV27|TRBD1|TRBJ2-5
TGTGCCAGCAGTTTCCGGGACAGGGTCTTGGAGACCCAGTACTTC
CASSFRDRVLETQYF
>few|TRBV9|TRBD1|TRBJ2-5
TGTGCCAGCAGCGTTGGGACAGGGAAAGAGACCCAGTACTTC
CASSVGTGKETQYF
>few|TRBV27|NA|TRBJ2-5
TGTGCCAGCAGCAGATTGGGAGACTATGAGGGGGAGACCCAGTACTTC
CASSRLGDYEGETQYF
>few|TRBV3-1|TRBD1|TRBJ2-7
TGTGCCAGCAGCCGGGGGGACAGGGTCAACGAGCAGTACTTC
CASSRGDRVNEQYF
>few|TRBV20-1|TRBD1|TRBJ2-1
TGCAGTGCCCAGATCACCAGGACAGGGGGCGCGGGTTGGGTCTTATACAATGAGCAGTTCTTC
CSAQITRTGGAGWVLYNEQFF
>many|TRBV20-1|TRBD2|TRBJ2-1
TGCAGTGCTATAGGGGGACTAGCGGGAGGGCAAAATGAGCAGTTCTTC
CSAIGGLAGGQNEQFF
>NA|TRBV9|TRBD2|TRBJ2-1
TGTGCCAGCAGTGCGGGAGGAGGTAGGTTCTTC
CASSAGGGRFF
>NA|TRBV12-3/TRBV12-4|TRBD2|TRBJ2-1
TGTGCCAGCAGTCCTCCACCGGGACTAGCAAGGAATAAGCAGTTCTTC
CASSPPPGLARNKQFF
>NA|TRBV18|TRBD2|TRBJ2-7
TGTGCCAGCTCACCACTCCGCGGACTAGCGGGAGGGCCCTACGAGCAGTACTTC
CASSPLRGLAGGPYEQYF
>few|TRBV2|NA|TRBJ1-4
TGTGCCAGCAGCCGACCAATTGGTGCAACTAATGAAAAACTGTTTTTT
CASSRPIGATNEKLFF
>NA|TRBV25-1|TRBD1|TRBJ1-4
TGTGCCAGCAGTCAATCCGGGACAGGGAGGACTAATGAAAAACTGTTTTTT
CASSQSGTGRTNEKLFF
>once|TRBV11-2|NA|TRBJ2-7
TGTGCCAGCAGCTTAGAAGGGGTCTCCGAGCAGTACTTC
CASSLEGVSEQYF
>few|TRBV29-1|TRBD1|TRBJ1-2
TGCAGCGCCATTTCAAGGGACAGGGACGAGAGCTATGGCTACACCTTC
CSAISRDRDESYGYTF
>NA|TRBV7-9|TRBD2|TRBJ2-7
TGTGCCAGCAGCCCGTCATCTGACGGGGGGTCCCAATACTACGAGCAGTACTTC
CASSPSSDGGSQYYEQYF
>NA|TRBV20-1|NA|TRBJ2-3
TGCAGTGCTAGCTTCCTTAGGGAGGGCACAGATACGCAGTATTTT
CSASFLREGTDTQYF
>few|TRBV18|TRBD2|TRBJ2-1
TGTGCCAGCTCACCAGGTACTAGCGACCAACTCGCGAGGGAGCAGTTCTTC
CASSPGTSDQLAREQFF
>NA|TRBV15|NA|TRBJ1-6
TGTGCCACCAGCAGAGATCAGGGGACCCTCCACTTT
CATSRDQGTLHF
>many|TRBV2|NA|TRBJ2-1
TGTGCCAGCAGTGAAGGAACCGAGAGCTCCTACAATGAGCAGTTCTTC
CASSEGTESSYNEQFF
>NA|TRBV20-1|TRBD2|TRBJ2-3
TGCAGTGCTGGTAACTGGCGGGGGGCGCGTACGCAGTATTTT
CSAGNWRGARTQYF
>NA|TRBV6-5|NA|TRBJ2-7
TGTGCCAGCAGTTACTCGGCCGGACGGCCTAGTTACTCCTACGAGCAGTACTTC
CASSYSAGRPSYSYEQYF
>NA|TRBV12-3/TRBV12-4|NA|TRBJ2-2
TGTGCCAGCAGCTGGGGTGCCGGGGAGCTGTTTTTT
CASSWGAGELFF
>many|TRBV11-2|TRBD2|TRBJ2-1
TGTGCCAGCAGCTTAGAGGCTAGCGGGAACGGTGAGCAGTTCTTC
CASSLEASGNGEQFF
>NA|TRBV27|NA|TRBJ2-4
TGTGCCAGCAGTACCGACAAAAACATTCAGTACTTC
CASSTDKNIQYF
>NA|TRBV20-1|NA|TRBJ2-4
TGCAGTGCAATAACGTCCGGAGCAGCCTTAGCCAAAAACATTCAGTACTTC
CSAITSGAALAKNIQYF
>NA|TRBV7-6|TRBD2|TRBJ2-4
TGTGCCAGCAGCCACGGGACTAGCGGGACTCTTCTAGCGGAAAACATTCAGTACTTC
CASSHGTSGTLLAENIQYF
>few|TRBV6-1|NA|TRBJ2-3
TGTGCCGGCGGGGAGCAGGGAGAAACAGATACGCAGTATTTT
CAGGEQGETDTQYF
>few|TRBV4-1|NA|TRBJ2-7
TGCGCCAGCAGCCAACACCAGGATTCCTACGAGCAGTACTTC
CASSQHQDSYEQYF
>NA|TRBV10-3|NA|TRBJ2-1
TGTGCCATCAGTGAGTCGACAGTCTTTCTGGATGAGCAGTTCTTC
CAISESTVFLDEQFF
>NA|TRBV12-3/TRBV12-4|NA|TRBJ2-7
TGTGCCAGCAGTTTATGGGGCACCGGGTACAATGAGCAGTACTTC
CASSLWGTGYNEQYF
>NA|TRBV20-1|NA|TRBJ2-1
TGCAGTGCTGGAGTGTTGGCAAGCTCCTACAATGAGCAGTTCTTC
CSAGVLASSYNEQFF
>few|TRBV19|TRBD2|TRBJ2-1
TGTGCCAGTAGCATGACTAGCGGGGTCTCCTACAATGAGCAGTTCTTC
CASSMTSGVSYNEQFF
>NA|TRBV7-2|NA|TRBJ2-4
TGTGCCAGCAGCTCGGGGGTAGCCAAAAACATTCAGTACTTC
CASSSGVAKNIQYF
>NA|TRBV6-1|NA|TRBJ1-2
TGTGCCAGCAGTGTAGGGCTGCAGAATGGCTACACCTTC
CASSVGLQNGYTF
>once|TRBV20-1|NA|TRBJ2-1
TGCAGTGCTAGAGATAAGAGGGTCGGCGCCAATGAGCAGTTCTTC
CSARDKRVGANEQFF
>few|TRBV5-1|NA|TRBJ2-7
TGCGCCAGCAGTCTGGCCCTCCAATACGAGCAGTACTTC
CASSLALQYEQYF
>once|TRBV6-2/TRBV6-3|TRBD1|TRBJ2-1
TGTGCCAGCAGGTATCAGGGGGCAGGATACAATGAGCAGTTCTTC
CASRYQGAGYNEQFF
>NA|TRBV3-1|NA|TRBJ2-1
TGTGCCAGCAGCCAGGCGGAGCAGGACAATGAGCAGTTCTTC
CASSQAEQDNEQFF
>few|TRBV7-9|NA|TRBJ2-1
TGTGCCAGCAACATTCGCGGGTTGCATGAGCAGTTCTTC
CASNIRGLHEQFF
>NA|TRBV12-3/TRBV12-4|NA|TRBJ2-2
TGTGCCAGCAGTTATTACAGGGGAGGATGGACCGGGGAGCTGTTTTTT
CASSYYRGGWTGELFF
>few|TRBV11-3|NA|TRBJ2-7
TGTGCCAGCAGCGAAGGACAAGGCGAGCAGTACTTC
CASSEGQGEQYF